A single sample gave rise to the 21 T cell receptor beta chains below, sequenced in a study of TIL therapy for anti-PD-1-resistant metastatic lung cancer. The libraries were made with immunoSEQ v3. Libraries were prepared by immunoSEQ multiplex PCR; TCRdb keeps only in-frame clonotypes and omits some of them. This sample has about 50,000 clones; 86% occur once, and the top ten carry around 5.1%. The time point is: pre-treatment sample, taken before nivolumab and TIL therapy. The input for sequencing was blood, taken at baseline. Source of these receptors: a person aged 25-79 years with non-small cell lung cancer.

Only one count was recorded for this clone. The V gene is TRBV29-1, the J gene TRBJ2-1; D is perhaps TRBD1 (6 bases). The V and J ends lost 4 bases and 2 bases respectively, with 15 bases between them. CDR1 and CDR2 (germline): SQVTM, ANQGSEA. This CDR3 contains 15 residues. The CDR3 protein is CSVGVPQGPYNEQFF. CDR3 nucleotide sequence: TGCAGCGTTGGGGTCCCCCAGGGGCCCTACAATGAGCAGTTCTTC.

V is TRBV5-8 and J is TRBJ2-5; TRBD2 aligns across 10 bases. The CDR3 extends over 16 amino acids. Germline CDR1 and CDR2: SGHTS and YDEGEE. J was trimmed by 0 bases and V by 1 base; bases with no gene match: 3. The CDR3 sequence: CASSLRTSGNQETQYF. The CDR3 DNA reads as TGTGCCAGCAGCTTGCGGACTAGCGGAAACCAAGAGACCCAGTACTTC.

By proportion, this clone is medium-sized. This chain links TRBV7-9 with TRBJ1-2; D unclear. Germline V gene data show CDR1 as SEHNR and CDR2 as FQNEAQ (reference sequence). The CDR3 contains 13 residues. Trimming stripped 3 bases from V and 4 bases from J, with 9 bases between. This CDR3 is CASSLGNSYGYTF. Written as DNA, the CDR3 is TGTGCCAGCAGCTTGGGAAACTCCTATGGCTACACCTTC.

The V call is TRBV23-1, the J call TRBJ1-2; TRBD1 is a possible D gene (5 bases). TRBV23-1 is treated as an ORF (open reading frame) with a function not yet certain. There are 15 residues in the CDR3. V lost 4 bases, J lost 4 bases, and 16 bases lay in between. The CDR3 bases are TGCGCCAGCAGTCGGGCGCCTCGGGGGAGCTATGGCTACACCTTC. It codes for CASSRAPRGSYGYTF.

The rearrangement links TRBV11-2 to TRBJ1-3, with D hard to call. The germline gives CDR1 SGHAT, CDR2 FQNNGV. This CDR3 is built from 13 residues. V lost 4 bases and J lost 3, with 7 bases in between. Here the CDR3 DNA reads TGTGCCAGCAGCTCCAATCGTGGAAACACCATATATTTT. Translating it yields CASSSNRGNTIYF.

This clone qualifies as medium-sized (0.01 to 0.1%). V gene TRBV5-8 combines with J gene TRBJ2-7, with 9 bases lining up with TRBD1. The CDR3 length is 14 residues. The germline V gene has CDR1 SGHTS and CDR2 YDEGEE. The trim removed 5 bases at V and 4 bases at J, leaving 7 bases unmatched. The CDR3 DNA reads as TGTGCCAGCAGAGACGCCGGGACAGGGTACGAGCAGTACTTC. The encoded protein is CASRDAGTGYEQYF.

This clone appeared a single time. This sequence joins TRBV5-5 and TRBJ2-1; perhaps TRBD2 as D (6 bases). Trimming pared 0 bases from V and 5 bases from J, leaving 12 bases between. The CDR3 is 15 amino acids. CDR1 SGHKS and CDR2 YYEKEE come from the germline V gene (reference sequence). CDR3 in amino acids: CASSLGQGGDNEQFF. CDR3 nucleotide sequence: TGTGCCAGCAGCTTGGGGCAGGGAGGTGACAATGAGCAGTTCTTC. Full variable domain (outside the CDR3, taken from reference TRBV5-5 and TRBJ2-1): DAGVTQSPTHLIKTRGQQVTLRCSPISGHKSVSWYQQVLGQGPQFIFQYYEKEERGRGNFPDRFSARQFPNYSSELNVNALLLGDSALYLCASSLGQGGDNEQFFGPGTRLTVL.

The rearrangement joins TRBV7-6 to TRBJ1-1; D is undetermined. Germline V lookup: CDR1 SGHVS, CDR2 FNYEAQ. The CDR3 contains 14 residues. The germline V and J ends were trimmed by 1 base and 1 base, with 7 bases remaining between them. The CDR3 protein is CASSLGIRNTEAFF. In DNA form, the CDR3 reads TGTGCCAGCAGCTTAGGGATTAGGAACACTGAAGCTTTCTTT.

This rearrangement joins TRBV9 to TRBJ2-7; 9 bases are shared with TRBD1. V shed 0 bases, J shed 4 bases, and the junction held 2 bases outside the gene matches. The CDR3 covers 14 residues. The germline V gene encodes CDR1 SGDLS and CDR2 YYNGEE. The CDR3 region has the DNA TGTGCCAGCAGCGTAGCGGGACAGGGTTACGAGCAGTACTTC. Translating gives CASSVAGQGYEQYF. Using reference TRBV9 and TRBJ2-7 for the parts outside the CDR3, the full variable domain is DSGVTQTPKHLITATGQRVTLRCSPRSGDLSVYWYQQSLDQGLQFLIQYYNGEERAKGNILERFSAQQFPDLHSELNLSSLELGDSALYFCASSVAGQGYEQYFGPGTRLTVT.

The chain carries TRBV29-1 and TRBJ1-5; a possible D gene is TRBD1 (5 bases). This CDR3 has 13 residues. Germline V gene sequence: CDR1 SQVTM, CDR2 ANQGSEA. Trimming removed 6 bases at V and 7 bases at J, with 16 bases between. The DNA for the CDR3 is TGCAGCGTGCATACAGGAATTGGGCAGCCCCAGCATTTT. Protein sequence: CSVHTGIGQPQHF.

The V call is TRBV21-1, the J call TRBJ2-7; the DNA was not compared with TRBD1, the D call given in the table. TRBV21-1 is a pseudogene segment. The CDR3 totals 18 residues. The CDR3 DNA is TGTGCCAGCAGCACCGGACAGGGGGGAGCGGGGACTAGCTACGAGCAGTACTTC. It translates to CASSTGQGGAGTSYEQYF.

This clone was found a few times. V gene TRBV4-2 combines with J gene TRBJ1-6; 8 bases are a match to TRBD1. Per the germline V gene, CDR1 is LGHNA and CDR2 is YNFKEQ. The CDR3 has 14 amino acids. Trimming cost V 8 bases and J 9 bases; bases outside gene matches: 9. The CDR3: CASRLDRGSSPLHF. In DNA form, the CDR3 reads TGTGCCAGCCGTTTAGACAGGGGAAGTTCACCCCTCCACTTT.

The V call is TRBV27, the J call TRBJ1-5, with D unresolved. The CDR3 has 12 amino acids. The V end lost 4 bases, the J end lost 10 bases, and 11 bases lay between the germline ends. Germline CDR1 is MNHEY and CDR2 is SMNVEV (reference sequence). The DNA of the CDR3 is TGTGCCAGCAGTTCCGTTGGTCGTCCCCAGCATTTT. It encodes CASSSVGRPQHF.

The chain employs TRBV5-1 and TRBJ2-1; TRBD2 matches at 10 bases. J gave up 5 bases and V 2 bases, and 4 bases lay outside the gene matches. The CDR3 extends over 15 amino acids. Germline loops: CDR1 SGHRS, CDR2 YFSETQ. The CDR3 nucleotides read TGCGCCAGCAGCTTTTTAGCGGGAGGCAACAATGAGCAGTTCTTC. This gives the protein CASSFLAGGNNEQFF.

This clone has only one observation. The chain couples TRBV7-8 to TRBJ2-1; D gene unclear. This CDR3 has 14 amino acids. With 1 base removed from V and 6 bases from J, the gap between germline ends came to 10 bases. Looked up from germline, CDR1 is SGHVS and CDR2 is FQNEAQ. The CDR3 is CASSLGWQINEQFF. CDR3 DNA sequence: TGTGCCAGCAGCTTAGGGTGGCAGATCAATGAGCAGTTCTTC.

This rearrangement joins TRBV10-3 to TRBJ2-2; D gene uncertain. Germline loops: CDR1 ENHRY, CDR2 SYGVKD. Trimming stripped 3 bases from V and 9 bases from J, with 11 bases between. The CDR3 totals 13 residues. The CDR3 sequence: CAISDQEQRELFF. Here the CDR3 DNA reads TGTGCCATCAGTGATCAAGAGCAAAGGGAGCTGTTTTTT.

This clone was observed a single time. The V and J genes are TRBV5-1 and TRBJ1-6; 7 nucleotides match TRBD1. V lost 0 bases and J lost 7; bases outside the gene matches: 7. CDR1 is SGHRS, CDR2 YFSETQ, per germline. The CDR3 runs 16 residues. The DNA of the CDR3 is TGCGCCAGCAGCTTGGATCCAGGGGGTAGGAATTCACCCCTCCACTTT. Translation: CASSLDPGGRNSPLHF. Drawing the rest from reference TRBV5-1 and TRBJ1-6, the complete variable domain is KAGVTQTPRYLIKTRGQQVTLSCSPISGHRSVSWYQQTPGQGLQFLFEYFSETQRNKGNFPGRFSGRQFSNSRSEMNVSTLELGDSALYLCASSLDPGGRNSPLHFGNGTRLTVT.

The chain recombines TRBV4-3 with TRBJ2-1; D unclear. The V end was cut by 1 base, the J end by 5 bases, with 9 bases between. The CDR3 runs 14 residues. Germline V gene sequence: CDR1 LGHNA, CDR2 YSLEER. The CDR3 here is CASSQGPRHNEQFF. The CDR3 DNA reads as TGCGCCAGCAGCCAAGGCCCCCGCCACAATGAGCAGTTCTTC.

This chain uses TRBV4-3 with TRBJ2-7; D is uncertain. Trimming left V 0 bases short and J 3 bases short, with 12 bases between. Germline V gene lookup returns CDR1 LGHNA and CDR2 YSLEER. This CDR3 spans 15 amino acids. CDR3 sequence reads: CASSQDWSGGYEQYF. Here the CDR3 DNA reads TGCGCCAGCAGCCAAGACTGGTCGGGTGGCTACGAGCAGTACTTC.

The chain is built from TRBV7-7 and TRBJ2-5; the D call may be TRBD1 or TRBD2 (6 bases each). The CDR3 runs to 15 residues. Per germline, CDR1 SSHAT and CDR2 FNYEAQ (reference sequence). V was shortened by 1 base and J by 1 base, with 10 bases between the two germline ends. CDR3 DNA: TGTGCCAGCAGCTTAGGGGGGGCTTTCCAAGAGACCCAGTACTTC. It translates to CASSLGGAFQETQYF.

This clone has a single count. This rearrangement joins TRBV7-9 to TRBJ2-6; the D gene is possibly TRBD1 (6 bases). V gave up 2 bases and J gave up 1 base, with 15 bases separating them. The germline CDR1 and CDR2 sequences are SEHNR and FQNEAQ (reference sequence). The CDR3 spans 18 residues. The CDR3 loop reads CASSLIPLGGSGANVLTF. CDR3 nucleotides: TGTGCCAGCAGCTTAATACCTTTAGGGGGATCTGGGGCCAACGTCCTGACTTTC.